This TCR beta chain was profiled in a study of cytomegalovirus exposure and HLA in healthy donors. The V and J ends lost 6 bases and 5 bases, in that order; junction bases with no gene match: 6. The CDR3 runs 14 residues. Per germline, CDR1 SNHLY and CDR2 FYNNEI. Points on this clone: Its specificity is unknown.

Separate from the approximately 670-subject first cohort was the roughly 130-subject validation cohort, to which the donors belonged. This table comes from immunoSEQ multiplex PCR, and its TCRdb copy is limited to in-frame clones, with some not included. This sample has some 210,000 clones; roughly 84% occur once, and the top ten carry 1.5% to 2%. The study, taken as a whole, reports: Confirmation was obtained in vitro that three CMV-associated chains are specific for CMV antigens.

The sample was PBMCs. The TCR was taken from a woman under 30 in good health and CMV-seropositive. This chain links TRBV2 with TRBJ1-1; 10 bases are a match to TRBD1. The CDR3 reads CASRSRQGATEAFF. The CDR3 DNA reads TGTGCCAGCAGAAGCCGACAGGGGGCGACTGAAGCTTTCTTT.